The source of this T cell receptor beta chain is a study of blood T cell repertoires in COVID-19. Only in-frame clones appear in the TCRdb table, and some are missing; sequencing was by immunoSEQ multiplex PCR. Of fewer than 25,000 clones listed, roughly nine tenths were seen once; the top ten hold roughly 3.7%. The CDR3 is 15 residues long. V gave up 0 bases and J gave up 5 bases, with 11 bases separating them. Germline V gives CDR1 MGHRA, CDR2 YSYEKL. Specimen: peripheral blood. The receptor was derived from a human donor in a cohort sampled during active COVID-19. The chain combines TRBV4-1 with TRBJ2-1; the D gene is possibly TRBD2 (5 bases). CDR3 DNA: TGCGCCAGCAGCCAAGAGGGTAGAGCGGACAATGAGCAGTTCTTC. Translation gives CASSQEGRADNEQFF.